The 20 T cell receptor beta chains listed next were all sequenced from one sample in a study of Ad26.COV2.S vaccination and SARS-CoV-2 variants. Assay used: immunoSEQ multiplex PCR; TCRdb lists only in-frame clones, some missing. The data contain roughly 500,000 clones, around 85% of them singletons. The treatment here: 15 to 20 received Ad26.COV2.S at low or high dose, single or two shots; roughly five received placebo; per-sample allocation not given. Repertoires come from day 63 after the first vaccine or placebo injection. This material consisted of peripheral blood, taken in a trial of Ad26.COV2.S vaccine versus placebo. The receptors were sampled from a person aged 18-60 years who received the Ad26.COV2.S COVID-19 vaccine or a placebo.

This chain joins TRBV30 and TRBJ2-3; 10 positions match TRBD2. The CDR3 sequence is 14 residues long. Unmatched junction bases numbered 3, after V lost 3 bases and J lost 3 bases. The germline CDR1 and CDR2 sequences are GTSNPN and SVGIG (reference sequence). This CDR3 reads CAWRGLAVTDTQYF. In nucleotides, the CDR3 is TGTGCCTGGAGAGGACTAGCGGTAACAGATACGCAGTATTTT.

This clone was observed a few times. V gene TRBV6-5 combines with J gene TRBJ2-7; TRBD2 might be the D (6 bases). CDR3 length equals 15 residues. Trimming left V 6 bases short and J 3 bases short, with 18 bases between. Germline CDR1 MNHEY, CDR2 SVGAGI. The CDR3 spells CASRSPRGLNYEQYF. The DNA of the CDR3 is TGTGCCAGCAGGTCCCCTCGGGGACTCAACTACGAGCAGTACTTC.

V usage is TRBV7-9 and J usage is TRBJ2-2; 11 bases map to TRBD1. The germline CDR1 and CDR2 sequences are SEHNR and FQNEAQ (reference sequence). After removal of 3 bases from V and 6 bases from J, the junction contained 3 bases not matched to a gene. The CDR3 runs 15 residues. CDR3 sequence: CASSLWTGGSGELFF. The CDR3 nucleotides read TGTGCCAGCAGCTTGTGGACAGGGGGCTCCGGGGAGCTGTTTTTT.

This chain uses TRBV4-2 with TRBJ2-2; possible D gene TRBD1, 5 bases. Trimming stripped 0 bases from V and 3 bases from J, with 5 bases between. Germline V gene sequence: CDR1 LGHNA, CDR2 YNFKEQ. This CDR3 region has 14 residues. CDR3 amino acids: CASSQEGDTGELFF. The CDR3 region has the DNA TGTGCCAGCAGCCAAGAAGGGGACACCGGGGAGCTGTTTTTT.

The chain is built from TRBV30 and TRBJ2-5; D might be TRBD1 or TRBD2, each matching 6 bases. Germline values: CDR1 GTSNPN, CDR2 SVGIG (reference sequence). This CDR3 has 16 residues. The germline V and J ends were trimmed by 5 bases and 5 bases, with 24 bases remaining between them. CDR3 coding DNA: TGTGCCTGGGCTCCCCGGGGGCGGATAAGGTGGGAGACCCAGTACTTC. Translated: CAWAPRGRIRWETQYF.

The V call is TRBV6-1, the J call TRBJ2-1, with D possibly being TRBD2 (5 bases). Germline CDR1 MNHNS, CDR2 SASEGT. Trimming removed 4 bases from V and 0 bases from J, with 13 bases in between. The CDR3 has 16 amino acids. The CDR3 is CASSVKRLSSYNEQFF. In DNA, the CDR3 is TGTGCCAGCAGTGTGAAGCGGTTGAGCTCCTACAATGAGCAGTTCTTC.

J is TRBJ2-7 and V is TRBV28; D remains unclear. V was shortened by 3 bases and J by 3 bases, with 3 bases between the two germline ends. The CDR3 is made up of 11 amino acids. Germline-derived CDR1 and CDR2 are MDHEN and SYDVKM. CDR3 protein: CASSFFYEQYF. In DNA form, the CDR3 reads TGTGCCAGCAGTTTCTTCTACGAGCAGTACTTC.

The chain is built from TRBV7-2 and TRBJ1-1; possibly TRBD1 for D (6 bases). This CDR3 has 15 residues. Trimming removed 2 bases from V and 4 bases from J, with 14 bases in between. CDR1 is SGHTA, CDR2 FQGNSA, per germline. The CDR3 bases are TGTGCCAGCAGCTTAAGGGGGGCGTCTAGCACTGAAGCTTTCTTT. It codes for CASSLRGASSTEAFF.

In its sample, this clone was seen a few times. The CDR3 region is CSASRWGEILGGYTF. Here the CDR3 DNA reads TGCAGTGCTAGTCGCTGGGGAGAGATCCTTGGTGGCTACACCTTC. The chain joins TRBV20-1 to TRBJ1-2; D not resolved. The germline gives CDR1 DFQATT, CDR2 SNEGSKA (reference sequence). CDR3 length: 15 amino acids. The germline V and J ends were trimmed by 3 bases and 7 bases, with 21 bases remaining between them.

The rearrangement links TRBV30 to TRBJ1-3; D is unclear. Germline assignment: CDR1 GTSNPN and CDR2 SVGIG (reference sequence). Trimming stripped 7 bases from V and 4 bases from J, with 11 bases between. This CDR3 is built from 12 residues. The CDR3 nucleotides are TGTGCCTCGCCATTGCGCGGAAACACCATATATTTT. Translating it yields CASPLRGNTIYF.

The V gene is TRBV6-5, the J gene TRBJ2-7, with no clear D. With 7 bases removed from V and 9 bases from J, the gap between germline ends came to 13 bases. Germline-derived CDR1 and CDR2 are MNHEY and SVGAGI. The CDR3 covers 11 residues. The CDR3 nucleotides are TGTGCCAGCATGGCCGGCTTTCGGCAGTACTTC. Residues: CASMAGFRQYF.

The V call is TRBV18, the J call TRBJ2-1; D tentatively fits TRBD1 or TRBD2 (6 bases each). The germline V and J ends were trimmed by 1 base and 5 bases, with 15 bases remaining between them. The CDR3 consists of 16 residues. Per the germline V gene, CDR1 is KGHSH and CDR2 is LQKENI. The CDR3 nucleotides read TGTGCCAGCTCACCACGGGGGGCTGGGACCGACAATGAGCAGTTCTTC. Its protein is CASSPRGAGTDNEQFF.

The chain carries TRBV14 and TRBJ2-2, with TRBD2 identical over 8 bases. The germline V gene has CDR1 SGHDN and CDR2 FVKESK. V shed 3 bases, J shed 2 bases, and the junction held 5 bases outside the gene matches. CDR3 length: 16 residues. The CDR3 region has the DNA TGTGCCAGCAGCCACCGCGGGAGGTTCAACACCGGGGAGCTGTTTTTT. Translating gives CASSHRGRFNTGELFF.

This chain connects TRBV5-4 to TRBJ2-5, with 7 bases aligning to TRBD1. Germline V gene data show CDR1 as SGHNT and CDR2 as YYREEE (reference sequence). The J segment lost 4 bases and the V segment lost 0 bases, leaving 3 bases of the junction unmatched. The CDR3 has 14 amino acids. The CDR3 loop is CASSLESGGETQYF. DNA for the CDR3: TGTGCCAGCAGCTTGGAGTCAGGGGGAGAGACCCAGTACTTC.

For this clone: This probably arose from a read error, given a far larger clone one base away. J is TRBJ2-1 and V is TRBV6-2 or TRBV6-3; D unclear. Germline CDR1 and CDR2: MNHEY and SVGEGT. The CDR3 contains 11 residues. The V end lost 5 bases, the J end lost 3 bases, and 2 bases lay between the germline ends. The DNA of the CDR3 is TGTGCCAGCAGTAACTACAATGAGCAGTTCTTC. This sequence encodes CASSNYNEQFF.

This chain joins TRBV7-2 and TRBJ2-5; TRBD1 or TRBD2 may be the D gene (5 bases each). V was clipped by 5 bases and J by 4 bases, with 17 bases between them. Germline V gene data show CDR1 as SGHTA and CDR2 as FQGNSA. CDR3 length: 15 amino acids. The CDR3 bases are TGTGCCAGCAGCCCGCCCGGGACCAGAGGAGAGACCCAGTACTTC. This codes for CASSPPGTRGETQYF.

This chain links TRBV24-1 with TRBJ2-1; 13 positions agree with TRBD2. V shed 1 base and J 9 bases; nucleotides not matched to a gene: 14. This CDR3 has 19 residues. Germline loops: CDR1 KGHDR, CDR2 SFDVKD. The CDR3 region has the DNA TGTGCCACCAGTGATTTCCCGCCAAGGACTAGCGGGAGTATGGGTGAGCAGTTCTTC. Translating gives CATSDFPPRTSGSMGEQFF.

V usage is TRBV9 and J usage is TRBJ2-1; D is possibly TRBD1 (6 bases). V gave up 0 bases and J gave up 10 bases, with 11 bases separating them. CDR3 size: 13 residues. Germline V gene lookup returns CDR1 SGDLS and CDR2 YYNGEE. CDR3 bases: TGTGCCAGCAGCGTAGCGGTCAGGGGAGAGCAGTTCTTC. As protein: CASSVAVRGEQFF. Complete variable domain (other parts from reference TRBV9 and TRBJ2-1): DSGVTQTPKHLITATGQRVTLRCSPRSGDLSVYWYQQSLDQGLQFLIQYYNGEERAKGNILERFSAQQFPDLHSELNLSSLELGDSALYFCASSVAVRGEQFFGPGTRLTVL.

The gene calls are TRBV12-3 or TRBV12-4 and TRBJ2-1, with a possible D match to TRBD1 (5 bases). The CDR3 runs 13 residues. The V end was cut by 2 bases, the J end by 8 bases, with 10 bases between. The CDR3 here is CASSLRGGDEQFF. The CDR3 bases are TGTGCCAGCAGTTTAAGGGGTGGAGATGAGCAGTTCTTC.

The chain links TRBV7-9 to TRBJ2-1; possibly TRBD2 for D (6 bases). V lost 5 bases and J 0 bases, leaving 14 bases between the germline ends. Germline V gene data show CDR1 as SEHNR and CDR2 as FQNEAQ (reference sequence). The CDR3 totals 16 residues. The CDR3 loop is CASSGGSGSSYNEQFF. Here the CDR3 DNA reads TGTGCCAGCAGCGGGGGGAGCGGAAGCTCCTACAATGAGCAGTTCTTC.